This TCR beta chain derives from a study of blood T cell repertoires in COVID-19 (dated by TCRdb to 2018 to 2021). About the full investigation: Samples from collaborators originated in the United States, Italy and Spain and spanned both the acute and convalescent phases of COVID-19. The prospective study material was composed of cDNA or gDNA derived from T cells, B-cell-depleted T cells, or PBMCs. The dataset comprised deeply sampled blood TCRbeta repertoires from subjects exposed to, actively infected with, or recovered from COVID-19. The repertoires were released in a freely available public database intended as a resource for research on the immune response to SARS-CoV-2. The samples were drawn from two sources: the first 160 participants of the ongoing ImmuneRACE study, and 950 to 1,500 subjects contributed by 6 global collaborators. A de-identified subject ID, COVID-19 status, age in years and sex were almost always included in the sample metadata. Where HLA class I and class II types were available, the types were taken from metadata supplied by the sample provider, not from assay-based typing. Broad study findings and their caveats: The quantity of clinical and demographic metadata differed by source and by participant and was supplied without curation.

Remarks on this clone: Its antigen remains undetermined. Base qualities are missing; no much larger clone stands one base away.

The immunoSEQ Assay, a bias-controlled multiplex PCR, was used to amplify TCRbeta CDR3 regions from genomic DNA. The published analysis was carried out like this. The number of nucleated cells in each sample was estimated from the amplification of reference gene primers within the assay. To quantify the absolute abundance of each unique TCRbeta CDR3 rearrangement, sequence reads were collapsed and filtered. For each sample, productive Simpson clonality was calculated by taking the square root of Simpson's diversity index across productive rearrangements. Entries here come from immuneACCESS through TCRdb and include only in-frame sequences with V and J called. Some clones fail to appear in such tables; in the studies checked, an unresolved V gene covers under half of the shortfall, and the cause of the remainder is unknown. V and J calls and clone size follow that table, whereas D and trimming were derived from the DNA. This sample comprises 150,000 to 200,000 clones, approximately 88% of them detected only once. Roughly 13% of the sample rests with the top ten.

From its cysteine to its phenylalanine, the CDR3 spans 18 amino acids. Only the CDR3 DNA is retained, 54 bases long and in frame from the first base. In the prospective study, participants were about 18 to 90 years old, resided in fewer than 25 geographic areas of the United States, and were enrolled through a virtual design. In the prospective study, participants were assigned to cohorts based on the clinical history participants reported in a screening survey and a study questionnaire. Recovered participants in ImmuneRACE Cohort 3 were defined as having two consecutive negative NP/OP PCR tests, clearance from a healthcare professional, or resolution of symptoms. Each participant in the prospective study had whole blood, serum and a nasopharyngeal or oropharyngeal swab collected by mobile phlebotomists. Additional blood draws and questionnaires over a 2-month period could optionally be provided by prospective study participants. Before DNA extraction, prospective study blood samples were shipped either frozen or at room temperature.

Sequenced material: PBMCs or T cells enriched from blood (not recorded which). The rearrangement combines TRBV21-1 with TRBJ2-5; the D call TRBD2 from the table was never checked on the DNA. TRBV21-1 is annotated as a pseudogene. This sequence originates from a woman in her sixties who had recovered from COVID-19. CDR3 reads: CASSTGTSGNRAQETQYF. Here is the DNA: TGTGCCAGCAGCACCGGGACTAGCGGGAACCGCGCTCAAGAGACCCAGTACTTC.